The 20 T cell receptor beta chains given below trace back to one sample, sequenced in a study of cytomegalovirus exposure and HLA in healthy donors. This PCR relied on a set of 60 Vbeta primers and 13 Jbeta primers. TCRdb's copy holds only in-frame clones and misses some; the assay was immunoSEQ multiplex PCR. The repertoire holds some 130,000 clones, with more than 70% as singletons. The sample was PBMCs. The source is a woman aged 30 to 39 in good health and CMV-seropositive.

This chain links TRBV6-5 with TRBJ1-1, with TRBD1 matching 9 bases. CDR1 is MNHEY, CDR2 SVGAGI, per germline. CDR3 length: 15 amino acids. J was trimmed by 3 bases and V by 0 bases; bases with no gene match: 2. Here the CDR3 DNA reads TGTGCCAGCAGTTACTCCTGGACAGGGGACACTGAAGCTTTCTTT. Its protein is CASSYSWTGDTEAFF.

The chain recombines TRBV5-1 with TRBJ2-1; TRBD1 matches 7 bases. In germline, CDR1 is SGHRS, CDR2 YFSETQ. The V segment lost 0 bases and the J segment 4 bases; nucleotides outside the gene matches: 7. This CDR3 is built from 16 residues. The CDR3, as DNA: TGCGCCAGCAGCTTGGGAGACGGGACAGAGTACAATGAGCAGTTCTTC. Translation: CASSLGDGTEYNEQFF.

The V and J genes are TRBV13 and TRBJ2-3; 7 positions match TRBD2. This CDR3 spans 14 amino acids. V dropped 3 bases and J dropped 5; count of bases not matched to a gene: 5. Germline V gene lookup returns CDR1 PRHDT and CDR2 FYEKMQ (reference sequence). CDR3 sequence reads: CASSFERGLDTQYF. The CDR3, as DNA: TGTGCCAGCAGCTTCGAGCGGGGATTAGATACGCAGTATTTT.

This clone came up once. This chain links TRBV9 with TRBJ2-3; D might be TRBD1 (6 bases). The ends were cut back, 3 bases at V and 4 bases at J, with 15 bases in the middle. CDR3 length: 15 residues. CDR1 SGDLS and CDR2 YYNGEE come from the germline V gene. CDR3 region: CASSGSGASADTQYF. The DNA for the CDR3 is TGTGCCAGCAGCGGCTCAGGGGCGTCAGCAGATACGCAGTATTTT.

The rearrangement joins TRBV9 to TRBJ1-3; D not resolved. Trimming left V 4 bases short and J 0 bases short, with 11 bases between. This CDR3 is built from 15 residues. Germline V gene sequence: CDR1 SGDLS, CDR2 YYNGEE. The CDR3 sequence: CASSSSGSSGNTIYF. CDR3 DNA: TGTGCCAGCAGCTCAAGCGGCAGCTCTGGAAACACCATATATTTT. Full variable domain (remainder filled in from reference TRBV9 and TRBJ1-3): DSGVTQTPKHLITATGQRVTLRCSPRSGDLSVYWYQQSLDQGLQFLIQYYNGEERAKGNILERFSAQQFPDLHSELNLSSLELGDSALYFCASSSSGSSGNTIYFGEGSWLTVV.

The chain has TRBV19 and TRBJ1-2; D gene unclear. The CDR3 has 12 residues. In germline, CDR1 is LNHDA, CDR2 SQIVND (reference sequence). The ends were cut back, 4 bases at V and 4 bases at J, with 7 bases in the middle. CDR3 nucleotides: TGTGCCAGTAGTAGAGGGATCTATGGCTACACCTTC. Protein product: CASSRGIYGYTF.

The chain is built from TRBV5-4 and TRBJ1-2; TRBD1 matches at 10 bases. This CDR3 is 16 amino acids long. With 3 bases clipped from V and 6 bases from J, the junction kept 11 bases outside the gene matches. Germline V gene lookup returns CDR1 SGHNT and CDR2 YYREEE (reference sequence). The CDR3 DNA sequence: TGTGCCAGCAGCTCACTAACCCCGGGACAGGGGAATGGCTACACCTTC. Protein sequence: CASSSLTPGQGNGYTF.

This clone came up once. The chain couples TRBV13 to TRBJ1-2, with D uncertain. V was pared by 2 bases and J by 8 bases, with 12 bases between. The length of the CDR3 is 13 residues. Germline V gives CDR1 PRHDT, CDR2 FYEKMQ (reference sequence). CDR3 protein: CASSLRNRGGYTF. The CDR3 DNA reads as TGTGCCAGCAGCTTAAGGAACCGGGGAGGCTACACCTTC. Supplemented by reference TRBV13 and TRBJ1-2, the full variable domain reads AAGVIQSPRHLIKEKRETATLKCYPIPRHDTVYWYQQGPGQDPQFLISFYEKMQSDKGSIPDRFSAQQFSDYHSELNMSSLELGDSALYFCASSLRNRGGYTFGSGTRLTVV.

V usage is TRBV5-4 and J usage is TRBJ2-3, with unresolved D. Germline V gene lookup returns CDR1 SGHNT and CDR2 YYREEE (reference sequence). The CDR3 is 13 amino acids. V lost 0 bases, J lost 7 bases, and 9 bases lay in between. CDR3 region: CASSLEASNTQYF. The CDR3 nucleotides are TGTGCCAGCAGCTTGGAAGCCTCCAATACGCAGTATTTT.

This chain links TRBV5-1 with TRBJ2-7, with TRBD2 matching over 10 bases. The length of the CDR3 is 15 residues. CDR1 and CDR2 (germline): SGHRS, YFSETQ. V was pared by 4 bases and J by 2 bases, with 6 bases of the junction left unmatched. The CDR3 DNA is TGCGCCAGCAGCGACCCGAGCGGGGGGGCCTACGAGCAGTACTTC. Translation gives CASSDPSGGAYEQYF. Variable domain in full (rest from reference TRBV5-1 and TRBJ2-7): KAGVTQTPRYLIKTRGQQVTLSCSPISGHRSVSWYQQTPGQGLQFLFEYFSETQRNKGNFPGRFSGRQFSNSRSEMNVSTLELGDSALYLCASSDPSGGAYEQYFGPGTRLTVT.

V is TRBV6-1 and J is TRBJ1-6; weak D call: TRBD1 (5 bases). Trimming removed 7 bases at V and 10 bases at J, with 20 bases between. CDR1 is MNHNS, CDR2 SASEGT, per germline. The CDR3 covers 15 residues. CDR3 nucleotide sequence: TGTGCCAGCACACTACAGGCCCTCAAAGGGTCACCCCTCCACTTT. Translated, it gives CASTLQALKGSPLHF.

The rearrangement uses TRBV27 and TRBJ1-1; 8 nucleotides agree with TRBD1. This CDR3 is 14 amino acids long. V lost 3 bases to trimming and J lost 5 bases; unmatched junction nucleotides: 5. Germline V lookup: CDR1 MNHEY, CDR2 SMNVEV (reference sequence). The CDR3 loop is CASSFQGATTEAFF. In nucleotides, the CDR3 is TGTGCCAGCAGTTTTCAGGGGGCGACGACTGAAGCTTTCTTT.

This chain connects TRBV9 to TRBJ2-5; TRBD2 agrees at 8 bases. The CDR3 loop spans 17 amino acids. The germline gives CDR1 SGDLS, CDR2 YYNGEE. The junction had 12 bases not matched to a gene; V was cut back by 4 bases and J by 1 base. CDR3 in amino acids: CASSPHSGGALQETQYF. CDR3 bases: TGTGCCAGCAGCCCCCACTCCGGGGGGGCTCTCCAAGAGACCCAGTACTTC.

This clone was counted between two and nine times. V is TRBV5-1 and J is TRBJ2-1; 16 bases are shared with TRBD2. Germline-derived CDR1 and CDR2 are SGHRS and YFSETQ. CDR3 length equals 18 residues. V trimming: 7 bases; J trimming: 10 bases; junction bases outside the gene matches: 17. CDR3 amino acids: CASSSGTSGGAWPEEQFF. DNA of the CDR3: TGCGCCAGCTCCTCAGGGACTAGCGGGGGGGCCTGGCCCGAGGAGCAGTTCTTC.

In the case of this clone: The junction departs from the called germline gene at one end, perhaps through a read error. V and J are TRBV18 and TRBJ1-5; D perhaps matches TRBD1 (6 bases). Germline CDR1 is KGHSH and CDR2 is LQKENI. The CDR3 has 16 residues. CDR3 in amino acids: CASSPQGGGANQPQHF. The CDR3 nucleotides read TGTGCCAGCTCCCCACAGGGAGGGGGTGCAAATCAGCCCCAGCATTTT.

This clone was seen a few times. The rearrangement uses TRBV5-1 and TRBJ1-1; weak D call: TRBD1 (6 bases). The CDR3 extends over 13 amino acids. Germline V lookup: CDR1 SGHRS, CDR2 YFSETQ. The V gene lost 4 bases and the J gene lost 4 bases, with 11 bases spanning the gap. The CDR3 sequence: CASSTGSFTEAFF. The CDR3 bases are TGCGCCAGCAGCACAGGGTCGTTCACTGAAGCTTTCTTT.

The gene calls are TRBV6-5 and TRBJ1-2, with D uncertain. CDR1 and CDR2 from the germline V gene are MNHEY and SVGAGI. The CDR3 has 14 amino acids. V was pared by 10 bases and J by 0 bases, with 15 bases between. CDR3: CATLAALANYGYTF. The CDR3 DNA reads as TGTGCCACCTTAGCGGCGCTAGCTAACTATGGCTACACCTTC.

CDR3 coding DNA: TGTGCCTGGAGTGGTGGGCAGGGCGGTGAAAAACTGTTTTTT. Residues: CAWSGGQGGEKLFF. V gene TRBV30 combines with J gene TRBJ1-4, with D tentatively TRBD1 (5 bases). V shed 1 base and J shed 7 bases, with 13 bases lying between them. This CDR3 has 14 amino acids. CDR1 and CDR2 from the germline V gene are GTSNPN and SVGIG (reference sequence).

This clone was counted a few times. V gene TRBV30 combines with J gene TRBJ1-2; TRBD1 might be the D (5 bases). In germline, CDR1 is GTSNPN, CDR2 SVGIG (reference sequence). Trimming cost V 2 bases and J 8 bases, with 12 bases left between them. CDR3 length equals 12 residues. CDR3 bases: TGTGCCTGGAGTAAGGGGACTGAAGGCTACACCTTC. Its protein product is CAWSKGTEGYTF.

The genes are TRBV5-1 and TRBJ2-1; no definite D call. Per the germline V gene, CDR1 is SGHRS and CDR2 is YFSETQ. The CDR3 is made up of 15 amino acids. Trimming shortened V by 4 bases and J by 2 bases, and 13 bases separated the two germline ends. The CDR3 coding sequence is TGCGCCAGCAGCATGAGTAGTGCCACCTACAATGAGCAGTTCTTC. This encodes CASSMSSATYNEQFF.